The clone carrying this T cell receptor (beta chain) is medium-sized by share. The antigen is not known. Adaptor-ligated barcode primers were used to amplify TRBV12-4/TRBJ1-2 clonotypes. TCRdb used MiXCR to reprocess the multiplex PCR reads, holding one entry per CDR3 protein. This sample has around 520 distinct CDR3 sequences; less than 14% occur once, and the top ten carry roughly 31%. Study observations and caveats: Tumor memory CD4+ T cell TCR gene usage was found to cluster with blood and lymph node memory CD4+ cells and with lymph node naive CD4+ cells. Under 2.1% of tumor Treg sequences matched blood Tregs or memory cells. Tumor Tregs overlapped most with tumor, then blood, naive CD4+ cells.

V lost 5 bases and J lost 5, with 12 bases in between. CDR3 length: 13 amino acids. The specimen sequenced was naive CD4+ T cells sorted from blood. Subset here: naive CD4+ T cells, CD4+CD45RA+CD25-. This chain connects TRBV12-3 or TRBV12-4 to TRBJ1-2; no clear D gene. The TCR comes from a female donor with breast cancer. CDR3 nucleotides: TGTGCCAGCAGTACCATCGACGGTTATGGCTACACCTTC. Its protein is CASSTIDGYGYTF.